Listed here is a single T cell receptor beta chain. The ends were cut back, 2 bases at V and 5 bases at J, with 16 bases in the middle. This CDR3 has 17 amino acids. The V gene's germline CDR1 is KGHSH and CDR2 LQKENI. This sample stems from a study of blood T cell repertoires in COVID-19. TCRdb's copy holds only in-frame clones and misses some; the assay was immunoSEQ multiplex PCR. The sample lists some 220,000 clones; 82% were seen once. Source material: peripheral blood. This receptor was identified in a woman between 65 and 79 years old with COVID-19, enrolled during active disease. The J gene is TRBJ1-6, the V gene TRBV18, with TRBD1 as a possible D gene (5 bases). DNA of the CDR3: TGTGCCAGCTCACCAGGGGCCGGCAGGGCTGATAATTCACCCCTCCACTTT. Translated: CASSPGAGRADNSPLHF. The full variable domain, in which reference TRBV18 and TRBJ1-6 provide the parts outside the CDR3, is NAGVMQNPRHLVRRRGQEARLRCSPMKGHSHVYWYRQLPEEGLKFMVYLQKENIIDESGMPKERFSAEFPKEGPSILRIQQVVRGDSAAYFCASSPGAGRADNSPLHFGNGTRLTVT.